Shown below are 9 T cell receptor beta chains from a single sample sequenced in a study of blood T cell repertoires in COVID-19. Produced via immunoSEQ multiplex PCR; TCRdb's table is partial and in-frame only. Of some 530,000 clones listed, 80% to 90% are singletons. The specimen was PBMCs or T cells enriched from blood (not recorded which). The receptors here all came from a woman aged 60-75 years who had recovered from COVID-19.

This chain links TRBV5-1 with TRBJ2-1; TRBD1 matches 9 bases. V shed 2 bases and J 9 bases; nucleotides not matched to a gene: 12. The CDR3 extends over 16 amino acids. The germline gives CDR1 SGHRS, CDR2 YFSETQ. CDR3 region: CASSFLTGTGSGEQFF. CDR3 DNA: TGCGCCAGCAGCTTTTTGACCGGGACAGGGTCTGGTGAGCAGTTCTTC.

The chain couples TRBV2 to TRBJ1-5, with D perhaps TRBD1 (6 bases). The CDR3 has 14 residues. Germline CDR1 and CDR2: SNHLY and FYNNEI. The V end lost 3 bases, the J end lost 5 bases, and 11 bases lay between the germline ends. DNA for the CDR3: TGTGCCAGCAGTGATCTGGCAGGGGATCAGCCCCAGCATTTT. Protein: CASSDLAGDQPQHF. The full variable domain, completed using reference TRBV2 and TRBJ1-5, is EPEVTQTPSHQVTQMGQEVILRCVPISNHLYFYWYRQILGQKVEFLVSFYNNEISEKSEIFDDQFSVERPDGSNFTLKIRSTKLEDSAMYFCASSDLAGDQPQHFGDGTRLSIL.

The J gene is TRBJ1-4, the V gene TRBV9; 7 positions agree with TRBD1. Germline V gene sequence: CDR1 SGDLS, CDR2 YYNGEE. Trimming removed 2 bases from V and 7 bases from J; junction bases left unmatched: 5. The CDR3 consists of 14 residues. This CDR3 is CASSVTGVSEKLFF. DNA for the CDR3: TGTGCCAGCAGCGTCACAGGGGTTAGTGAAAAACTGTTTTTT.

The J gene is TRBJ1-5, the V gene TRBV7-6; tentative D call: TRBD1 (5 bases). CDR1 and CDR2 (germline): SGHVS, FNYEAQ. V shed 1 base and J shed 2 bases, with 15 bases lying between them. The CDR3 totals 17 residues. CDR3 sequence: CASSLGYRAGGNQPQHF. The CDR3, as DNA: TGTGCCAGCAGCTTAGGGTATAGAGCGGGGGGCAATCAGCCCCAGCATTTT. Together with reference TRBV7-6 and TRBJ1-5, the CDR3 gives the full variable domain: GAGVSQSPRYKVTKRGQDVALRCDPISGHVSLYWYRQALGQGPEFLTYFNYEAQQDKSGLPNDRFSAERPEGSISTLTIQRTEQRDSAMYRCASSLGYRAGGNQPQHFGDGTRLSIL.

The chain joins TRBV2 to TRBJ1-2, with TRBD1 as a possible D gene (5 bases). The CDR3 is 14 residues long. V lost 2 bases to trimming and J lost 3 bases, with 10 bases between them. Germline CDR1 is SNHLY and CDR2 is FYNNEI. The CDR3 loop reads CASSEMGGDYGYTF. CDR3 in DNA: TGTGCCAGCAGTGAAATGGGGGGAGACTATGGCTACACCTTC.

V is TRBV5-1 and J is TRBJ2-6, with D perhaps TRBD1 (6 bases). Germline values: CDR1 SGHRS, CDR2 YFSETQ. The V end was cut by 2 bases, the J end by 3 bases, with 9 bases between. The CDR3 length is 15 residues. The CDR3 coding sequence is TGCGCCAGCAGCTTCACAGGGATTGGGGCCAACGTCCTGACTTTC. Protein product: CASSFTGIGANVLTF.

The chain links TRBV4-1 to TRBJ1-4; D perhaps matches TRBD1 (5 bases). From germline, CDR1 is MGHRA and CDR2 YSYEKL. The CDR3 has 15 residues. Trimming took 1 base from V and 5 from J, leaving 11 bases between them. CDR3 in amino acids: CASSQVQGKNEKLFF. CDR3 nucleotide sequence: TGCGCCAGCAGCCAAGTGCAGGGAAAAAATGAAAAACTGTTTTTT.

The chain recombines TRBV6-5 with TRBJ1-5; TRBD1 agrees at 9 bases. CDR1 and CDR2 from the germline V gene are MNHEY and SVGAGI. V gave up 5 bases and J gave up 3 bases; unmatched junction bases: 5. CDR3 length: 15 amino acids. The CDR3 here is CASSTDRGSNQPQHF. The CDR3 DNA sequence: TGTGCCAGCAGTACGGACAGGGGCTCCAATCAGCCCCAGCATTTT.

The CDR3 DNA is TGTGCCAGCAGGTCGGGGGGCAATCAGCCCCAGCATTTT. It codes for CASRSGGNQPQHF. The chain is built from TRBV27 and TRBJ1-5; possible D gene TRBD1, 5 bases. CDR1 and CDR2 (germline): MNHEY, SMNVEV (reference sequence). The V end lost 6 bases, the J end lost 2 bases, and 8 bases lay between the germline ends. This CDR3 has 13 amino acids.